Listed below are T cell receptor beta chains from one sample, sequenced in a study of blood T cell repertoires in COVID-19. Sequencing was performed with immunoSEQ multiplex PCR; in TCRdb, only in-frame clones are kept and a portion is missing. The sample lists about 30,000 clones, around 80% occurring once. The specimen was peripheral blood. Source of these receptors: a man older than 75 with acute or convalescent COVID-19. Each CDR3 is given with its conserved first and last residue. The D gene is left open where the match is weak. Size is stated for part of the rows, as once, few or many counts, or as a class when the clone is expanded.

clone_size,d_call,v_call,j_call,cdr3_nt,cdr3_aa
NA,NA,TRBV3-1/TRBV3-2,TRBJ2-2,TGTGCCAGCAGCCCTCTGCGCGGGGGGGAGCTGTTTTTT,CASSPLRGGELFF
NA,TRBD1,TRBV27,TRBJ2-5,TGTGCCAGCAGTCCCGGGACAGGGTATCAAGAGACCCAGTACTTC,CASSPGTGYQETQYF
NA,NA,TRBV19,TRBJ2-3,TGTGCCAGTAGTAGGGACTCCACGGATACGCAGTATTTT,CASSRDSTDTQYF
NA,NA,TRBV6-6,TRBJ2-7,TGTGCCAGCAGTTTGCAGGGGGGTTACGAGCAGTACTTC,CASSLQGGYEQYF
NA,TRBD1,TRBV7-3,TRBJ2-2,TGTGCCAGCAGCTCGGGAAGACAGGGACCCGGGGAGCTGTTTTTT,CASSSGRQGPGELFF
NA,TRBD1,TRBV27,TRBJ2-1,TGTGCCAGCAGTATGGACAGGGTTTGGAATGAGCAGTTCTTC,CASSMDRVWNEQFF
NA,NA,TRBV5-4,TRBJ2-7,TGTGCCAGCAGCCTCAGGACGGGATCCTACGAGCAGTACTTC,CASSLRTGSYEQYF
NA,TRBD1,TRBV19,TRBJ1-5,TGTGCCAGTAGTATGGGACACAGGGACAGGTATAGCAATCAGCCCCAGCATTTT,CASSMGHRDRYSNQPQHF
few,NA,TRBV19,TRBJ1-5,TGTGCCAGTAGTATAGATCACAGCTATAGCAATCAGCCCCAGCATTTT,CASSIDHSYSNQPQHF
NA,TRBD1,TRBV20-1,TRBJ1-3,TGCAGTGCTAGTTCGGACAGGAGCTCTGGAAACACCATATATTTT,CSASSDRSSGNTIYF
NA,NA,TRBV5-1,TRBJ1-6,TGCGCCAGCAGCTCCGATCCCAGTACCGCTTATAATTCACCCCTCCACTTT,CASSSDPSTAYNSPLHF
NA,TRBD2,TRBV4-2,TRBJ2-5,TGTGCCAGCAGCGCACGACTAGCGGGAGGGCCGGAGGAGACCCAGTACTTC,CASSARLAGGPEETQYF
NA,NA,TRBV7-2,TRBJ1-6,TGTGCCAGCAGCTTAGACGTTGCCAGGGGTAATTCACCCCTCCACTTT,CASSLDVARGNSPLHF
few,NA,TRBV4-1,TRBJ1-2,TGCGCCAGCAGCCAAGCACCCGGCCAGGCATTTAACTATGGCTACACCTTC,CASSQAPGQAFNYGYTF
NA,TRBD1,TRBV5-6,TRBJ2-1,TGTGCCAGCAGCTACTACAGGGGGCGCGGGAATGAGCAGTTCTTC,CASSYYRGRGNEQFF
NA,TRBD1,TRBV7-2,TRBJ2-5,TGTGCCAGCAGCCTAGGGGGCCTGGAGACCCAGTACTTC,CASSLGGLETQYF
NA,TRBD2,TRBV15,TRBJ2-3,TGTGCCACCAGCAGAGATGGGACTAGCGGCACAGATACGCAGTATTTT,CATSRDGTSGTDTQYF